This is a list of T cell receptor beta chains from one sample in a study of T cell repertoires in cytomegalovirus infection. TCRdb re-called the reads through MiXCR, storing one row per CDR3 protein. This table holds 160,000 or so distinct CDR3 sequences, approximately 17% found once. The specimen was CD8+ T cells from PBMCs. These receptors were obtained from a human donor in good health (CMV status not recorded). Some clones in this sample may be carry-over from other donors' samples. The CDR3 runs from the conserved cysteine through the conserved F or W. The D gene is left open where the match is weak. Size tells how often a clone was seen (once, few, many) or the class of an expanded clone, and some rows leave it out.

j_call clone_size v_call d_call cdr3_nt cdr3_aa
TRBJ1-4 few TRBV28 NA TGTGCCAGCAGTTTGAACGGTCGTAATGAAAAACTGTTTTTT CASSLNGRNEKLFF
TRBJ1-1 few TRBV7-2 NA TGTGCCAGCAGCTTAGCATTGTTGGGGAACACTGAAGCTTTCTTT CASSLALLGNTEAFF
TRBJ2-5 few TRBV6-5 NA TGTGCCAGCAGTTACTTCGGAGAGACCCAGTACTTC CASSYFGETQYF
TRBJ2-7 NA TRBV29-1 NA TGCAGCGTTGAGCGCTCCTACGAGCAGTACTTC CSVERSYEQYF
TRBJ2-6 NA TRBV4-3 NA TGCGCCAGCAGCCAAGAGGACAGCAGCTCTGGGGCCAACGTCCTGACTTTC CASSQEDSSSGANVLTF
TRBJ1-6 few TRBV4-3 NA TGCGCCAGCAGCCAAACGATGAGCTCCTATAATTCACCCCTCCACTTT CASSQTMSSYNSPLHF
TRBJ2-2 few TRBV7-8 NA TGTGCCAGCACCACCCGAACAGGGACCACCGGGGAGCTGTTTTTT CASTTRTGTTGELFF
TRBJ2-1 NA TRBV28 NA TGTGCCAGCAGTTACTCCCGACAGGGAGGTGGTCGGGAGCAGTTCTTC CASSYSRQGGGREQFF
TRBJ2-7 few TRBV7-8 TRBD2 TGTGCCAGCAGCTTAGTGGGCGGGGGGGGTTCCTACGAGCAGTACTTC CASSLVGGGGSYEQYF
TRBJ2-7 few TRBV7-9 TRBD1 TGTGCCAGCAGCGGCCAGACAGGGGGCGCCTACGAGCAGTACTTC CASSGQTGGAYEQYF
TRBJ2-7 NA TRBV28 NA TGTGCCAGCCGTGGGATTTTCTCCTACGAGCAGTACTTC CASRGIFSYEQYF
TRBJ2-7 few TRBV7-2 NA TGTGCCAGCAGCTTAGGCAGGGACAAATTGAACGAGCAGTACTTC CASSLGRDKLNEQYF
TRBJ2-1 few TRBV28 NA TGTGCCAGCAGTTTTTCTTGGAGCAATGAGCAGTTCTTC CASSFSWSNEQFF
TRBJ1-1 NA TRBV7-3 NA TGTGCCAGCAGCCCAAAAGGGGGGCATCTAGGGGCTGAAGCTTTCTTT CASSPKGGHLGAEAFF
TRBJ2-1 NA TRBV20-1 TRBD2 TGCAGTGCTACCTCTCTAGCGGGGAACAATGAGCAGTTCTTC CSATSLAGNNEQFF
TRBJ1-6 NA TRBV7-6 TRBD1 TGTGCCAGCAGTTTGGACAGGACGGAATCACCCCTCCACTTT CASSLDRTESPLHF
TRBJ2-1 few TRBV7-9 NA TGTGCCAGCAGCTACCGGGACACCTCGAATGAGCAGTTCTTC CASSYRDTSNEQFF
TRBJ2-7 few TRBV29-1 NA TGCAGCGTTGTAGGGCCCCCCACGGGAGCCTCCTACGAGCAGTACTTC CSVVGPPTGASYEQYF
TRBJ2-1 few TRBV30 NA TGTGCCTGGAGTCCGGACATTTACAATGAGCAGTTCTTC CAWSPDIYNEQFF
TRBJ2-7 few TRBV6-2/TRBV6-3 NA TGTGCCAGCAGTCTCACAGAGACCTACGAGCAGTACTTC CASSLTETYEQYF
TRBJ1-1 few TRBV28 NA TGTGCCAGCAGTTTATTTGGGGTGAACACTGAAGCTTTCTTT CASSLFGVNTEAFF
TRBJ2-1 many TRBV6-2/TRBV6-3 TRBD2 TGTGCCAGCAGTCACTTAGCGGGGGACTATACAAGCTCCTACAATGAGCAGTTCTTC CASSHLAGDYTSSYNEQFF
TRBJ2-7 NA TRBV4-3 NA TGCGCCAGCAGCCAGGAAGACAGTTTCTACGAGCAGTACTTC CASSQEDSFYEQYF
TRBJ2-7 NA TRBV11-2 NA TGTGCCAGCAGTTCTTCTCAGGGGGGCTACGAGCAGTACTTC CASSSSQGGYEQYF
TRBJ1-5 NA TRBV7-9 TRBD1 TGTGCCAGCAGCTATGGACAGGATTATCAGCCCCAGCATTTT CASSYGQDYQPQHF